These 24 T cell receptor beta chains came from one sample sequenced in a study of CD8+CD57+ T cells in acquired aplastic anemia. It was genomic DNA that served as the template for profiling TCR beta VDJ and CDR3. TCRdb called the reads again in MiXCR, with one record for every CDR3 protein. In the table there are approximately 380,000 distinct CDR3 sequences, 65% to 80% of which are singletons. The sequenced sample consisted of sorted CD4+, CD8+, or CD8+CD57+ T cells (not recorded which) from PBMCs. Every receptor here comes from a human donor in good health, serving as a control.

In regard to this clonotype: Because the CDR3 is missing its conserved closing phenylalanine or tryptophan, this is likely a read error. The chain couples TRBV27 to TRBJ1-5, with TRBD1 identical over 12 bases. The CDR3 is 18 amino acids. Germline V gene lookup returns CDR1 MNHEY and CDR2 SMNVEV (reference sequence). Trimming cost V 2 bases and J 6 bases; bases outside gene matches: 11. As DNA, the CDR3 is TGTGCCAGCAGTTTAATCGGGACAGGGGGCGCGGTCGGTCAGCCCCAGCATCTT. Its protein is CASSLIGTGGAVGQPQHL.

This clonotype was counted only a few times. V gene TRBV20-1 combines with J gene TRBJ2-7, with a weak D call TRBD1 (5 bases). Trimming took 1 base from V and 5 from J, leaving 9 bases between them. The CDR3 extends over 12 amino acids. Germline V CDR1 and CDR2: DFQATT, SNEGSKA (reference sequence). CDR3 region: CSARAQGNEQYF. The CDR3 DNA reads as TGCAGTGCTAGAGCTCAGGGAAACGAGCAGTACTTC.

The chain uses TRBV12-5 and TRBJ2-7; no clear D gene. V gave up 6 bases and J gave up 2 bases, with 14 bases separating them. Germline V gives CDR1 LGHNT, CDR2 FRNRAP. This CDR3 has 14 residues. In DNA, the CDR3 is TGTGCTAGTGGCACCCATGACTCTACCTACGAGCAGTACTTC. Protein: CASGTHDSTYEQYF.

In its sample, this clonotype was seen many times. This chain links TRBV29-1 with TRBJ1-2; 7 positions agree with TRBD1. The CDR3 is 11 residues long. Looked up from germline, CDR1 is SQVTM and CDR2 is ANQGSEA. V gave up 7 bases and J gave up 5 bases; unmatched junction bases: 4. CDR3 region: CSGEGAYGYTF. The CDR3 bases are TGCAGCGGCGAGGGGGCATATGGCTACACCTTC.

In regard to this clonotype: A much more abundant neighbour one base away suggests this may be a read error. CDR3 sequence (DNA): TGTGCCAGCAGTTCCCCGGAGCGAGAGACTGAAGCTTTCTTT. Its translation: CASSSPERETEAFF. The chain uses TRBV5-1 and TRBJ1-1; unclear D gene. The CDR3 runs 14 residues. Germline lookup yields CDR1 SGHRS and CDR2 YFSETQ. The variable domain in full, completed from reference TRBV5-1 and TRBJ1-1, reads KAGVTQTPRYLIKTRGQQVTLSCSPISGHRSVSWYQQTPGQGLQFLFEYFSETQRNKGNFPGRFSGRQFSNSRSEMNVSTLELGDSALYLCASSSPERETEAFFGQGTRLTVV.

Here the CDR3 reads CASSEAPGGLAKNYF. The CDR3 nucleotides read TGTGCCAGCAGTGAAGCGCCGGGGGGGCTAGCCAAAAACTACTTC. The rearrangement uses TRBV12-3 or TRBV12-4 and TRBJ2-7; 8 nucleotides align to TRBD2. Trimming removed 5 bases from V and 13 bases from J; junction bases left unmatched: 19. The CDR3 runs 15 residues.

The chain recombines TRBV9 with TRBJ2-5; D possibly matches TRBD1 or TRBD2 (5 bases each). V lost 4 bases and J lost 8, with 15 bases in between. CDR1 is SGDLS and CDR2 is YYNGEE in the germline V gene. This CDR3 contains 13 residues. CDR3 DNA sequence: TGTGCCAGCAGCCGAGGGGTGCGAGGAACCCAGTACTTC. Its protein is CASSRGVRGTQYF.

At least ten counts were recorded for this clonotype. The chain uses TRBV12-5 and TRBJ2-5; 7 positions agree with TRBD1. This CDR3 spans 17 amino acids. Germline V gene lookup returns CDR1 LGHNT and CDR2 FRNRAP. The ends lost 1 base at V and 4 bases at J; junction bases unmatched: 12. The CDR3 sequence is CASGLAHGDSEGETQYF. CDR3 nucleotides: TGTGCTAGTGGTTTGGCACATGGGGACAGTGAGGGAGAGACCCAGTACTTC.

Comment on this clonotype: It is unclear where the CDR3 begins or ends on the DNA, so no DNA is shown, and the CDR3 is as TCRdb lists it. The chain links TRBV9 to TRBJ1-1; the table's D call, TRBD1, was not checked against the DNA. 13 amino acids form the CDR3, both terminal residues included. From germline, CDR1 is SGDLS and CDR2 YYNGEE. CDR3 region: CASSVATGAQTQF.

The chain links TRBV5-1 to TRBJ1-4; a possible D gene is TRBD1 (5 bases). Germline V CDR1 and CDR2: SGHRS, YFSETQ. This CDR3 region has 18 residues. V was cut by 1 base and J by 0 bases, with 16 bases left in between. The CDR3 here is CASSLQGGGATTNEKLFF. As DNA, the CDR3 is TGCGCCAGCAGCTTGCAGGGTGGCGGGGCGACAACTAATGAAAAACTGTTTTTT. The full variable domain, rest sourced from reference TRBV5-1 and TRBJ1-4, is KAGVTQTPRYLIKTRGQQVTLSCSPISGHRSVSWYQQTPGQGLQFLFEYFSETQRNKGNFPGRFSGRQFSNSRSEMNVSTLELGDSALYLCASSLQGGGATTNEKLFFGSGTQLSVL.

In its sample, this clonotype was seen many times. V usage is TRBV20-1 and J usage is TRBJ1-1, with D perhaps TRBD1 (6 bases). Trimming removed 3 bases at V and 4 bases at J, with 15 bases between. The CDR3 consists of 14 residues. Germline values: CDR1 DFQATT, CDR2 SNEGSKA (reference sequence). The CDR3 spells CSASWPGAGTEAFF. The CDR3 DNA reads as TGCAGTGCTAGCTGGCCGGGGGCGGGCACTGAAGCTTTCTTT.

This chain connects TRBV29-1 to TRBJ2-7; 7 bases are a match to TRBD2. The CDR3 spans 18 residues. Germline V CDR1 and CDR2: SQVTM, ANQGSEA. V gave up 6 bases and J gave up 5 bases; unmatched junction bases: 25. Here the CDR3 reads CSVLPGLRRMRARDEQYF. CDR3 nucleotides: TGCAGCGTGCTCCCGGGACTACGGCGAATGCGCGCTCGGGACGAGCAGTACTTC.

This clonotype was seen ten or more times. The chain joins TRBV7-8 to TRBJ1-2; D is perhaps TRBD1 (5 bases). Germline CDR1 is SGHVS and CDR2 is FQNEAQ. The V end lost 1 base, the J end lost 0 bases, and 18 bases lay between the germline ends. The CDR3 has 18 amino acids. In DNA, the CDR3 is TGTGCCAGCAGCTTAGGTCCCCAGGGATCAGTCCCTAACTATGGCTACACCTTC. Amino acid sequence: CASSLGPQGSVPNYGYTF.

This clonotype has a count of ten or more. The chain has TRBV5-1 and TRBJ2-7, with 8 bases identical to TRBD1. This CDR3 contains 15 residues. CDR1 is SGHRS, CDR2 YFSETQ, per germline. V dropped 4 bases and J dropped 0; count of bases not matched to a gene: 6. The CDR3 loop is CASSLRTGSSYEQYF. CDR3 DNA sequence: TGCGCCAGCAGCCTGCGGACAGGGAGCTCCTACGAGCAGTACTTC.

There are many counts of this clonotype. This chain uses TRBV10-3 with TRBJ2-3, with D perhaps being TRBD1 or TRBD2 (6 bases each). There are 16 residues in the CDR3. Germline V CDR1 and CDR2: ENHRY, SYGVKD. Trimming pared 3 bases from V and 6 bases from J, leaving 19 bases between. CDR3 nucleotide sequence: TGTGCCATCAGTGAAGCGGTTGGGGGGCTCAGGGATACGCAGTATTTT. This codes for CAISEAVGGLRDTQYF.

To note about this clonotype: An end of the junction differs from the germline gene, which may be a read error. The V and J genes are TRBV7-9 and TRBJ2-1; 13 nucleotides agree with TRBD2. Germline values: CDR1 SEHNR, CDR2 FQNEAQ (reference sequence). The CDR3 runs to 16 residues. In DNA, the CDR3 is TGTGCCAGCAGCTCCATACTAGCGGGGGGGCTGAATGAGCTGTTCTTC. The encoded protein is CASSSILAGGLNELFF.

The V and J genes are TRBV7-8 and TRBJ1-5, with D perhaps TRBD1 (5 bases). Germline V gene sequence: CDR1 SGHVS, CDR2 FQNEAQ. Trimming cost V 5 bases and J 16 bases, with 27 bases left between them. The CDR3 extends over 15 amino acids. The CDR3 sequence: CASSPGTAEGYGYHF. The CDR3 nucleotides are TGTGCCAGCAGCCCTGGGACCGCAGAGGGCTATGGCTACCATTTT. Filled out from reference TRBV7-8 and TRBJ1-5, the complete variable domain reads GAGVSQSPRYKVAKRGQDVALRCDPISGHVSLFWYQQALGQGPEFLTYFQNEAQLDKSGLPSDRFFAERPEGSVSTLKIQRTQQEDSAVYLCASSPGTAEGYGYHFGDGTRLSIL.

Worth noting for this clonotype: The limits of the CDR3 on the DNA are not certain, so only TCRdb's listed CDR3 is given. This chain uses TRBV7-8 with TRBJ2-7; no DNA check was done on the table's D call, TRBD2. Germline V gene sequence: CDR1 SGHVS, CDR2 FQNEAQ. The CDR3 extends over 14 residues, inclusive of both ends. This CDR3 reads CASSDWETQYFGPF.

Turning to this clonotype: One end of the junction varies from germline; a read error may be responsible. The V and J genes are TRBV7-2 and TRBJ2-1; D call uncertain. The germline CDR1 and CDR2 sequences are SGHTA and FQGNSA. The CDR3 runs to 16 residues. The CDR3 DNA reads TGTGCCAGCAGCTTAGTCCAAAGGAGCTCCTACAATGCGCAGTTCTTC. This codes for CASSLVQRSSYNAQFF.

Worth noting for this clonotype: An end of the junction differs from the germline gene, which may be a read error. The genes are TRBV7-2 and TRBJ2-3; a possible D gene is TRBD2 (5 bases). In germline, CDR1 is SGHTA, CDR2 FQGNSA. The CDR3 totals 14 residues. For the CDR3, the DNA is TGTGCCAGCAGCTACCGGACTCACACTGAAGCTTTCTTTTTT. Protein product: CASSYRTHTEAFFF.

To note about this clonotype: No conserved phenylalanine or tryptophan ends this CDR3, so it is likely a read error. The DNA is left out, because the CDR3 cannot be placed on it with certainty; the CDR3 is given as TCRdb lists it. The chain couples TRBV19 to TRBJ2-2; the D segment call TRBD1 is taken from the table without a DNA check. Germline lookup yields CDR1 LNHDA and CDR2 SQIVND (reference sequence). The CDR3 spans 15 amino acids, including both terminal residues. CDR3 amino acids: CASSISTAGNNQPLY.

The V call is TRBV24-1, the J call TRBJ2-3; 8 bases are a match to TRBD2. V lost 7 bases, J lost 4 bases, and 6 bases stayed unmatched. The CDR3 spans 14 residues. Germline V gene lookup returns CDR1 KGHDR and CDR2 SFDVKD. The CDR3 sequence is CATRPGGPPDTQYF. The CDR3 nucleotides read TGTGCCACCAGACCGGGGGGGCCTCCAGATACGCAGTATTTT.

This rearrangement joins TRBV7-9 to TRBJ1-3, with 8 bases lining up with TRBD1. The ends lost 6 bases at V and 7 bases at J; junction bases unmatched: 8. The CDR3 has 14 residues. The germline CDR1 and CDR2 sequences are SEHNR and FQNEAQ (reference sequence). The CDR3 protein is CASSLTPGGNTIYF. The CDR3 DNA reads TGTGCCAGCAGTTTAACCCCAGGGGGCAACACCATATATTTT. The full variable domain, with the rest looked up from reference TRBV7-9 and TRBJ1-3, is DTGVSQNPRHKITKRGQNVTFRCDPISEHNRLYWYRQTLGQGPEFLTYFQNEAQLEKSRLLSDRFSAERPKGSFSTLEIQRTEQGDSAMYLCASSLTPGGNTIYFGEGSWLTVV.

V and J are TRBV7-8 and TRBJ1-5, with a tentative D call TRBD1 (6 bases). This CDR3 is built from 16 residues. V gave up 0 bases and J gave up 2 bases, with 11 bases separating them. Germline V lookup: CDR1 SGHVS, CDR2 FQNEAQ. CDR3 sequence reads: CASSLAWGPRNQPQHF. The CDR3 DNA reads TGTGCCAGCAGCTTAGCTTGGGGGCCTCGCAATCAGCCCCAGCATTTT.